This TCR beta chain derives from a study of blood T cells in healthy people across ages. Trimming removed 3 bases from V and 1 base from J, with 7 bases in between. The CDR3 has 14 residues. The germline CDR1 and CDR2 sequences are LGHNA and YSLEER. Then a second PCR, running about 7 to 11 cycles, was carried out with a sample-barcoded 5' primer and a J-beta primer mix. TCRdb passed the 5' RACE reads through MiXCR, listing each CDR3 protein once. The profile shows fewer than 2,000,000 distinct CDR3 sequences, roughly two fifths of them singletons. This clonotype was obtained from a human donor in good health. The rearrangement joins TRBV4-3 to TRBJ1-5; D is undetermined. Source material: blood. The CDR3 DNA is TGCGCCAGCAGCCATGGGAGGAGCAATCAGCCCCAGCATTTT. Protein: CASSHGRSNQPQHF.